The 25 T cell receptor beta chains presented below share a single source sample, sequenced in a study of Ad26.COV2.S vaccination and SARS-CoV-2 variants. Assay used: immunoSEQ multiplex PCR; TCRdb lists only in-frame clones, some missing. The data contain 500,000 or so clones, around 88% of them singletons. The treatment: roughly 20 received Ad26.COV2.S at low or high dose, single or two shots; about 5 received placebo; per-sample allocation not given. At day 63 after the first vaccine or placebo injection, samples were drawn. Source: peripheral blood, taken in a trial of Ad26.COV2.S vaccine versus placebo. These receptors were taken from a person between 18 and 59 years old who received the Ad26.COV2.S COVID-19 vaccine or a placebo.

The rearrangement joins TRBV20-1 to TRBJ2-1, with TRBD2 matching 7 bases. V shed 3 bases and J 9 bases; nucleotides not matched to a gene: 11. The CDR3 length is 14 residues. Germline loops: CDR1 DFQATT, CDR2 SNEGSKA (reference sequence). CDR3 sequence reads: CSASDVGRVLEQFF. For the CDR3, the DNA is TGCAGTGCTAGTGACGTTGGGAGGGTCCTTGAGCAGTTCTTC.

J is TRBJ1-5 and V is TRBV19; 9 bases line up with TRBD1. V gave up 3 bases and J gave up 5 bases; unmatched junction bases: 5. Germline assignment: CDR1 LNHDA and CDR2 SQIVND (reference sequence). The CDR3 length is 15 residues. As DNA, the CDR3 is TGTGCCAGTAGTATTGGACAGGGGCTCGATCAGCCCCAGCATTTT. It encodes CASSIGQGLDQPQHF.

The chain employs TRBV27 and TRBJ2-1; 7 bases line up with TRBD2. Germline V gene lookup returns CDR1 MNHEY and CDR2 SMNVEV (reference sequence). This CDR3 is 16 amino acids long. V gave up 6 bases and J gave up 0 bases; unmatched junction bases: 8. CDR3 in DNA: TGTGCCAGCAGGAAAACTAGCGCCAGCTCCTACAATGAGCAGTTCTTC. It yields the protein CASRKTSASSYNEQFF.

The chain uses TRBV27 and TRBJ2-1; a weak D match, TRBD1 (6 bases). V lost 3 bases, J lost 6 bases, and 12 bases lay in between. The germline CDR1 and CDR2 sequences are MNHEY and SMNVEV (reference sequence). The CDR3 contains 14 residues. CDR3 in DNA: TGTGCCAGCAGTTTCGCCAGGGGCCGCAATGAGCAGTTCTTC. It codes for CASSFARGRNEQFF.

V and J are TRBV9 and TRBJ2-2; no reliable D call. This CDR3 is 16 amino acids long. Trimming removed 0 bases at V and 7 bases at J, with 16 bases between. Germline assignment: CDR1 SGDLS and CDR2 YYNGEE. Written as DNA, the CDR3 is TGTGCCAGCAGCGTAGGAGGACGATTAAGTAACGGGGAGCTGTTTTTT. Translation: CASSVGGRLSNGELFF. Full variable domain (outside the CDR3, taken from reference TRBV9 and TRBJ2-2): DSGVTQTPKHLITATGQRVTLRCSPRSGDLSVYWYQQSLDQGLQFLIQYYNGEERAKGNILERFSAQQFPDLHSELNLSSLELGDSALYFCASSVGGRLSNGELFFGEGSRLTVL.

The chain uses TRBV7-9 and TRBJ2-1; 9 bases line up with TRBD2. CDR1 and CDR2 (germline): SEHNR, FQNEAQ (reference sequence). The CDR3 is made up of 15 amino acids. Trimming took 1 base from V and 7 from J; bases not matched to a gene: 5. CDR3 sequence (DNA): TGTGCCAGCAGCTTAGGCGGGAGGGCCATGAATGAGCAGTTCTTC. This sequence encodes CASSLGGRAMNEQFF. Variable domain in full (rest from reference TRBV7-9 and TRBJ2-1): DTGVSQNPRHKITKRGQNVTFRCDPISEHNRLYWYRQTLGQGPEFLTYFQNEAQLEKSRLLSDRFSAERPKGSFSTLEIQRTEQGDSAMYLCASSLGGRAMNEQFFGPGTRLTVL.

V gene TRBV28 combines with J gene TRBJ2-7, with D hard to call. The CDR3 is 12 amino acids. CDR1 and CDR2 (germline): MDHEN, SYDVKM. Trimming took off 3 bases at V and 7 bases at J, with 10 bases between the two ends. This chain's CDR3 is CASSLPAREQYF. In DNA form, the CDR3 reads TGTGCCAGCAGTTTGCCTGCGCGTGAGCAGTACTTC.

The rearrangement joins TRBV19 to TRBJ2-1; D gene ambiguous. Germline CDR1 LNHDA, CDR2 SQIVND (reference sequence). The CDR3 is made up of 15 amino acids. V shed 6 bases and J shed 2 bases, with 14 bases lying between them. CDR3 coding DNA: TGTGCCAGTAGCCCCTCCGCGAATCCCTACAATGAGCAGTTCTTC. This gives the protein CASSPSANPYNEQFF.

This clone has a single count. The rearrangement uses TRBV9 and TRBJ2-1; possible D gene TRBD2, 5 bases. The CDR3 is 14 amino acids. Germline-derived CDR1 and CDR2 are SGDLS and YYNGEE. Trimming left V 0 bases short and J 6 bases short, with 10 bases between. CDR3 protein: CASSVGPEGNEQFF. Here the CDR3 DNA reads TGTGCCAGCAGCGTAGGGCCAGAGGGCAATGAGCAGTTCTTC.

This rearrangement joins TRBV10-3 to TRBJ1-2; D uncertain. CDR1 is ENHRY, CDR2 SYGVKD, per germline. The CDR3 covers 13 residues. Trimming took 3 bases from V and 3 from J, leaving 8 bases between them. The CDR3 bases are TGTGCCATCAGTGACTACGGAGACTATGGCTACACCTTC. Translating it yields CAISDYGDYGYTF.

The rearrangement links TRBV2 to TRBJ1-1, with 9 bases lining up with TRBD1. V lost 8 bases and J lost 7; bases outside the gene matches: 14. Germline CDR1 reads SNHLY; CDR2 reads FYNNEI. CDR3 length equals 15 residues. CDR3 sequence reads: CASLLDRGGGGEAFF. The CDR3 DNA reads TGTGCCAGCCTCCTAGACAGGGGGGGCGGGGGTGAAGCTTTCTTT.

The chain uses TRBV28 and TRBJ2-1, with 11 nucleotides matching TRBD2. Germline V gives CDR1 MDHEN, CDR2 SYDVKM. The trim removed 6 bases at V and 8 bases at J, leaving 3 bases unmatched. The length of the CDR3 is 13 residues. CDR3 nucleotides: TGTGCCAGCAGAACTAGCGGGAGATATGAGCAGTTCTTC. The encoded protein is CASRTSGRYEQFF.

Points on this clone: Germline is not matched at one junction end, which may reflect a read error. The CDR3 DNA reads as TGTGCCAGCAGCTTGCGGCAGGGTCTTGTCTTC. The encoded protein is CASSLRQGLVF. The V gene is TRBV5-6, the J gene TRBJ2-1; tentatively, D is TRBD1 (5 bases). The CDR3 covers 11 residues. The germline gives CDR1 SGHDT, CDR2 YYEEEE.

This clone showed up just once. The J gene is TRBJ2-7, the V gene TRBV27, with TRBD1 as a possible D gene (5 bases). Trimming removed 3 bases from V and 3 bases from J, with 15 bases in between. The CDR3 contains 15 residues. Germline V gene lookup returns CDR1 MNHEY and CDR2 SMNVEV (reference sequence). CDR3 bases: TGTGCCAGCAGTTTGGGCGCAGGGAAACTCTACGAGCAGTACTTC. Amino acid sequence: CASSLGAGKLYEQYF.

At least ten counts were recorded for this clone. The rearrangement links TRBV19 to TRBJ1-5; perhaps TRBD1 as D (5 bases). The CDR3 is 15 amino acids. Germline V gene sequence: CDR1 LNHDA, CDR2 SQIVND (reference sequence). Trimming removed 6 bases at V and 2 bases at J, with 14 bases between. The CDR3 sequence: CASRPLLGGNQPQHF. The CDR3, as DNA: TGTGCCAGTAGACCCTTGCTGGGGGGCAATCAGCCCCAGCATTTT.

This clone was seen a few times. The chain joins TRBV5-1 to TRBJ1-4, with a tentative D call TRBD1 (5 bases). Germline CDR1 is SGHRS and CDR2 is YFSETQ. Trimming removed 1 base at V and 11 bases at J, with 15 bases between. The CDR3 runs 14 residues. The CDR3 nucleotides are TGCGCCAGCAGCTTGACGGGGGTCGGCGATAAACTGTTTTTT. It is translated as CASSLTGVGDKLFF.

The rearrangement joins TRBV19 to TRBJ2-5, with D possibly being TRBD2 (6 bases). Germline CDR1 is LNHDA and CDR2 is SQIVND (reference sequence). The CDR3 is 13 residues long. V lost 3 bases, J lost 4 bases, and 9 bases lay in between. Written as DNA, the CDR3 is TGTGCCAGTAGTATGATGCGGGGAGAGACCCAGTACTTC. Encoded protein: CASSMMRGETQYF. The full variable domain, rest sourced from reference TRBV19 and TRBJ2-5, is DGGITQSPKYLFRKEGQNVTLSCEQNLNHDAMYWYRQDPGQGLRLIYYSQIVNDFQKGDIAEGYSVSREKKESFPLTVTSAQKNPTAFYLCASSMMRGETQYFGPGTRLLVL.

In its sample, this clone was seen many times. The rearrangement joins TRBV5-4 to TRBJ2-7; TRBD2 aligns across 8 bases. The CDR3 runs 14 residues. The trim removed 4 bases at V and 4 bases at J, leaving 7 bases unmatched. Germline V lookup: CDR1 SGHNT, CDR2 YYREEE (reference sequence). CDR3 nucleotides: TGTGCCAGCAGCCCGGGAGGGACTTCTTACGAGCAGTACTTC. Amino acids: CASSPGGTSYEQYF.

V and J are TRBV5-4 and TRBJ2-6; 7 bases match TRBD2. With 4 bases clipped from V and 2 bases from J, the junction kept 0 bases outside the gene matches. This CDR3 region has 14 residues. Per the germline V gene, CDR1 is SGHNT and CDR2 is YYREEE (reference sequence). The CDR3 sequence: CASSREAGANVLTF. Here the CDR3 DNA reads TGTGCCAGCAGCCGGGAGGCTGGGGCCAACGTCCTGACTTTC.

The J gene is TRBJ2-7, the V gene TRBV6-5, with TRBD1 matching 7 bases. CDR3 size: 12 residues. V shed 10 bases and J 0 bases; nucleotides not matched to a gene: 3. In germline, CDR1 is MNHEY, CDR2 SVGAGI. CDR3 loop: CANRGSSYEQYF. CDR3 bases: TGTGCCAACAGGGGTAGCTCCTACGAGCAGTACTTC.

The rearrangement joins TRBV7-6 to TRBJ2-1; perhaps TRBD2 as D (6 bases). Germline lookup yields CDR1 SGHVS and CDR2 FNYEAQ. Trimming pared 4 bases from V and 4 bases from J, leaving 20 bases between. CDR3 length equals 17 residues. The CDR3 nucleotides are TGTGCCAGCAGCTCGATGGGGGGTAGCGGTACTTACAATGAGCAGTTCTTC. As protein: CASSSMGGSGTYNEQFF.

This clone was observed once. The chain couples TRBV10-3 to TRBJ2-3; TRBD2 aligns across 7 bases. The V segment lost 2 bases and the J segment 1 base; nucleotides outside the gene matches: 3. Looked up from germline, CDR1 is ENHRY and CDR2 is SYGVKD. The CDR3 is 15 amino acids. CDR3 residues: CAISEAGVGTDTQYF. The CDR3 DNA reads as TGTGCCATCAGTGAGGCGGGAGTGGGCACAGATACGCAGTATTTT.

The gene calls are TRBV5-1 and TRBJ2-1; 8 bases map to TRBD2. This CDR3 is built from 19 residues. Germline trimming cut 4 bases from V and 7 bases from J; bases unmatched to any gene: 22. Germline V lookup: CDR1 SGHRS, CDR2 YFSETQ. The CDR3 nucleotides are TGCGCCAGCAGCCTGGGAAGGACGGGAGGGGTATCTGTCTTGAATGAGCAGTTCTTC. Translating it yields CASSLGRTGGVSVLNEQFF.

The genes are TRBV28 and TRBJ2-1; D gene ambiguous. Trimming removed 2 bases at V and 7 bases at J, with 3 bases between. Germline V gene data show CDR1 as MDHEN and CDR2 as SYDVKM. This CDR3 contains 11 residues. CDR3 sequence: CASSLQNEQFF. CDR3 bases: TGTGCCAGCAGTTTACAGAATGAGCAGTTCTTC.

V gene TRBV18 combines with J gene TRBJ1-4, with 7 positions matching TRBD1. V lost 6 bases and J lost 4; bases outside the gene matches: 8. Germline V gene sequence: CDR1 KGHSH, CDR2 LQKENI. The CDR3 is 15 residues long. The CDR3 region is CASSRYGTDNEKLFF. Here the CDR3 DNA reads TGTGCCAGCTCGAGGTACGGGACAGATAATGAAAAACTGTTTTTT. Combining the CDR3 with reference TRBV18 and TRBJ1-4 gives the whole variable domain NAGVMQNPRHLVRRRGQEARLRCSPMKGHSHVYWYRQLPEEGLKFMVYLQKENIIDESGMPKERFSAEFPKEGPSILRIQQVVRGDSAAYFCASSRYGTDNEKLFFGSGTQLSVL.